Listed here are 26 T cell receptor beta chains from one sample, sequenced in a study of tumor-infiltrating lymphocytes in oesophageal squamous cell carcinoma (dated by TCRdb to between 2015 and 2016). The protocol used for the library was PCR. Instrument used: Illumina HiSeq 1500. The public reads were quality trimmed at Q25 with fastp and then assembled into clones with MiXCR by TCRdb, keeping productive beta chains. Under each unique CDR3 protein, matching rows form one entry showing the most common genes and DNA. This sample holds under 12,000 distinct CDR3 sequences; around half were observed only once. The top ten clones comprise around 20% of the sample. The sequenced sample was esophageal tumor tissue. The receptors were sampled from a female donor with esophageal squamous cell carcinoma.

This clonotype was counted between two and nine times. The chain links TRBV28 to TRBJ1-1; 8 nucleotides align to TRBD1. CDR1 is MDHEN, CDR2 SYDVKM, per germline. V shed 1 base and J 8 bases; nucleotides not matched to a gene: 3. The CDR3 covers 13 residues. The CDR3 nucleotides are TGTGCCAGCAGTTTATTCAACAGGGGGGAAGCTTTCTTT. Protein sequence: CASSLFNRGEAFF.

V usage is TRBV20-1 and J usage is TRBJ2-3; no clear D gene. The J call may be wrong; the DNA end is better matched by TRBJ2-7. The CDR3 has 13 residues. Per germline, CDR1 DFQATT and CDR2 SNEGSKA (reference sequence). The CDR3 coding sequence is TGCAGTGCTAGCCTACACTCTAACTACGAGCAGTACTTC. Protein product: CSASLHSNYEQYF.

CDR3 bases: TGTGCCAGCAGCTTAGGGGGGGGTTGGGGCACTGAAGCTTTCTTT. Protein sequence: CASSLGGGWGTEAFF. The chain recombines TRBV7-6 with TRBJ2-7; a weak D match, TRBD1 (5 bases). Judging by the DNA end, TRBJ1-1 fits better; the J call may be wrong. Germline lookup yields CDR1 SGHVS and CDR2 FNYEAQ. The CDR3 is 15 residues long.

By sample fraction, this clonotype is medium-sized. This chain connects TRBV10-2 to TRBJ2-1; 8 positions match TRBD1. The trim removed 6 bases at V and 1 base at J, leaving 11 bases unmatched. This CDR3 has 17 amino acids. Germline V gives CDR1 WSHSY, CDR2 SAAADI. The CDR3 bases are TGCGCCAGCAGAGGGACAGGTGGGGTTGGGTCCTACAATGAGCAGTTCTTC. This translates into CASRGTGGVGSYNEQFF.

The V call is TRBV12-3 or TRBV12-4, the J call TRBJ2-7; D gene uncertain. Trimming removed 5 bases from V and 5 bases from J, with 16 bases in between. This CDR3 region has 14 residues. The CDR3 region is CASSPDTFRDEQYF. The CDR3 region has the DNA TGTGCCAGCAGTCCTGACACGTTCCGAGACGAGCAGTACTTC.

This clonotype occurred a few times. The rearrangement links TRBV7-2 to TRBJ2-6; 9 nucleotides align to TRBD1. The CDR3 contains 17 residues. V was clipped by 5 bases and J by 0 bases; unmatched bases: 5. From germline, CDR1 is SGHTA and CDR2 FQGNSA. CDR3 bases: TGTGCCAGCAGCCTGACAGGGGGAGTCTCTGGGGCCAACGTCCTGACTTTC. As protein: CASSLTGGVSGANVLTF.

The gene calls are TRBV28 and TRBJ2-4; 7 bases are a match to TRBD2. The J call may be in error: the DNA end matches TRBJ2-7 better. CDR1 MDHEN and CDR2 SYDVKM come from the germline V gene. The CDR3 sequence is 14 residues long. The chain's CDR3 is CASSSGGRAYEQYF. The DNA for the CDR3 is TGTGCCAGCAGTTCGGGGGGAAGGGCCTACGAGCAGTACTTC.

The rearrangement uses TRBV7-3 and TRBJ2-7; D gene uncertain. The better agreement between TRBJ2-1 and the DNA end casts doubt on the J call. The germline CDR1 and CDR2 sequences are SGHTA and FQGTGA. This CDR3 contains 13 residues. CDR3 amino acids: CASSLGPTDEQFF. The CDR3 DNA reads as TGTGCCAGCAGCTTGGGCCCTACCGATGAGCAGTTCTTC.

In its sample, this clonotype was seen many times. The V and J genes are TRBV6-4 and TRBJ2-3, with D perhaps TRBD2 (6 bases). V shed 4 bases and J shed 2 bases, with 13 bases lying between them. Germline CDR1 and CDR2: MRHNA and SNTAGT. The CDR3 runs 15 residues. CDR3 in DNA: TGTGCCAGCAGTGGAGAGGCGGGACCCACAGATACGCAGTATTTT. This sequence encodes CASSGEAGPTDTQYF.

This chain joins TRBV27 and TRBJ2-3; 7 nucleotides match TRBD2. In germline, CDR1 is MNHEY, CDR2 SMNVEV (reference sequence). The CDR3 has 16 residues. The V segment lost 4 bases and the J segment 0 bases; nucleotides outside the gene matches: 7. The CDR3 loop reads CASSYLGAGSTDTQYF. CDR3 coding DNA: TGTGCCAGCAGTTATTTGGGAGCGGGAAGCACAGATACGCAGTATTTT.

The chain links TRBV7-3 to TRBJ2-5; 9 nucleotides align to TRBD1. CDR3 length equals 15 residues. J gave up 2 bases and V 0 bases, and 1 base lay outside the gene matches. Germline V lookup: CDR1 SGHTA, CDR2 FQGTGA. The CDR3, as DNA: TGTGCCAGCAGCTTAACCGGGACAGGGCAAGAGACCCAGTACTTC. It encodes CASSLTGTGQETQYF.

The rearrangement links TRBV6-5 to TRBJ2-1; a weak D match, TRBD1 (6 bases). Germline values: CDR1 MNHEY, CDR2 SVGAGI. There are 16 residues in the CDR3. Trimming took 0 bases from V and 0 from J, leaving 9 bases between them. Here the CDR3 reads CASSYSPGVSYNEQFF. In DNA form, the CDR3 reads TGTGCCAGCAGTTACTCCCCAGGGGTCTCCTACAATGAGCAGTTCTTC.

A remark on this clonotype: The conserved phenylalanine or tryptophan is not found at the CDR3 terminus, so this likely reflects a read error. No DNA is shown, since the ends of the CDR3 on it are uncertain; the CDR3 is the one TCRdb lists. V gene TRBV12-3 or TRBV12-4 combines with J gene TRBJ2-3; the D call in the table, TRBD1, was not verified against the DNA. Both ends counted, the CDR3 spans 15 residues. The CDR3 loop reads CASSDRGRGGYTFGP.

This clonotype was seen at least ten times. For the CDR3, the DNA is TGTGCCAGCAGTTTGACTAGCGGGGGGATGGTAGATACGCAGTATTTT. Its protein product is CASSLTSGGMVDTQYF. The chain employs TRBV12-3 or TRBV12-4 and TRBJ2-3, with 13 bases fitting TRBD2. V shed 3 bases and J 5 bases; nucleotides not matched to a gene: 5. This CDR3 region has 16 residues.

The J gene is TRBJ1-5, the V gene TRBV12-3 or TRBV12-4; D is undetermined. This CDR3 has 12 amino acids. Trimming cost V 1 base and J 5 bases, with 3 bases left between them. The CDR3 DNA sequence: TGTGCCAGCAGTTTAGGGGATCAGCCCCAGCATTTT. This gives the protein CASSLGDQPQHF.

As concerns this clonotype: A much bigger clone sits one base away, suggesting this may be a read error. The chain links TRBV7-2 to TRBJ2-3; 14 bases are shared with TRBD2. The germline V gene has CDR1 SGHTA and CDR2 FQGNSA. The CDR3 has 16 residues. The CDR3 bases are TGTGTCAGCAGCACCCGACTAGCGGGAGGGTCAGATACGCAGTATTTT. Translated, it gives CVSSTRLAGGSDTQYF.

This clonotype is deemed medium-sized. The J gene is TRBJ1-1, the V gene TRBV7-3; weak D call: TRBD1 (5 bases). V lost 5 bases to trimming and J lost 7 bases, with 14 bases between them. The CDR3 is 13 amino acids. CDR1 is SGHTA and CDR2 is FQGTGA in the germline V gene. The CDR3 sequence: CASSPQGVGEAFF. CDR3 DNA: TGTGCCAGCAGCCCCCAAGGGGTAGGTGAAGCTTTCTTT.

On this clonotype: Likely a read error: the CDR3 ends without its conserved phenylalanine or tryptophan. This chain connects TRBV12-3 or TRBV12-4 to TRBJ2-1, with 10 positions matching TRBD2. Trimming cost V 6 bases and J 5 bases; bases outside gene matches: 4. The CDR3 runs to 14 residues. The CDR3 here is CASRESGRDNEQFL. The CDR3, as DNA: TGTGCCAGCAGAGAGAGCGGGAGGGACAATGAGCAGTTCTTA.

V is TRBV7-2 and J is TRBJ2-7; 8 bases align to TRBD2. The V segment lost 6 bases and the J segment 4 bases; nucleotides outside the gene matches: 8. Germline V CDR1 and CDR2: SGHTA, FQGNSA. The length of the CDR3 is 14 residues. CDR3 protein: CASRRSGSSYEQYF. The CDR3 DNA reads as TGTGCCAGCAGGAGAAGCGGGAGTTCGTACGAGCAGTACTTC.

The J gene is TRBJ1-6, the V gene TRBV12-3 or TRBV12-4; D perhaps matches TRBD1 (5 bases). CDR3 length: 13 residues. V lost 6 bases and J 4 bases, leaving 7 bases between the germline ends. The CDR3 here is CASRQAYNSPLHF. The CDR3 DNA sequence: TGTGCCAGCAGACAGGCTTATAATTCACCCCTCCACTTT.

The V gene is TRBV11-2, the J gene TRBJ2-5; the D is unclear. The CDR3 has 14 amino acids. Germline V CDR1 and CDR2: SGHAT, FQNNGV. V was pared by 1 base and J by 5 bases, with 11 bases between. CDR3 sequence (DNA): TGTGCCAGCAGCTTAGCAACGATCCGGGAGACCCAGTACTTC. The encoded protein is CASSLATIRETQYF.

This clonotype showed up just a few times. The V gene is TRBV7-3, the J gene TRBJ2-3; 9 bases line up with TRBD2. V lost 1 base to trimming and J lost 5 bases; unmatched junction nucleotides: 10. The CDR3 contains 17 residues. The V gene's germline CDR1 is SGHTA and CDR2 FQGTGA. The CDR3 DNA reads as TGTGCCAGCAGCTTAAATATCGGTAGCGGGAGCGTAGATACGCAGTATTTT. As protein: CASSLNIGSGSVDTQYF. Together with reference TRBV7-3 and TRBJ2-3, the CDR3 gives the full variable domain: GAGVSQTPSNKVTEKGKYVELRCDPISGHTALYWYRQSLGQGPEFLIYFQGTGAADDSGLPNDRFFAVRPEGSVSTLKIQRTERGDSAVYLCASSLNIGSGSVDTQYFGPGTRLTVL.

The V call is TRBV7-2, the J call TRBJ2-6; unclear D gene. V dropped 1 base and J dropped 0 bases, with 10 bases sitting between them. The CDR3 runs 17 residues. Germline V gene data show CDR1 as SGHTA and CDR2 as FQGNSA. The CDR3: CASSLGAQGSGANVLTF. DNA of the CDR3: TGTGCCAGCAGCTTAGGGGCTCAAGGCTCTGGGGCCAACGTCCTGACTTTC.

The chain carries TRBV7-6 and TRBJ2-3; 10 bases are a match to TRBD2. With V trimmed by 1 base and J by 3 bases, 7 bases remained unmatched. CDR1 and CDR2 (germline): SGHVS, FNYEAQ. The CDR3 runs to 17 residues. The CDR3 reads CASSLGPAGGGTDTQYF. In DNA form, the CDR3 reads TGTGCCAGCAGCTTAGGTCCAGCGGGAGGGGGTACAGATACGCAGTATTTT.

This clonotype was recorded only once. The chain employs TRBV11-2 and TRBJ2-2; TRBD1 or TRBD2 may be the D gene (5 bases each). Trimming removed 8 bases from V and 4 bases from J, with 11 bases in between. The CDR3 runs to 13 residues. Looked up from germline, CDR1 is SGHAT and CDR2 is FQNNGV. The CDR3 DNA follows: TGTGCCAGCTCTCCGGGGCCCACCGGGGAGCTGTTTTTT. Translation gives CASSPGPTGELFF.

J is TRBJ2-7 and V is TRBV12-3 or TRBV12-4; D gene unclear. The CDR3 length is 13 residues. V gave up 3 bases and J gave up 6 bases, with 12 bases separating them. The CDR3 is CASSFRALGEQYF. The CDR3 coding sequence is TGTGCCAGCAGTTTTAGGGCTTTGGGCGAGCAGTACTTC.